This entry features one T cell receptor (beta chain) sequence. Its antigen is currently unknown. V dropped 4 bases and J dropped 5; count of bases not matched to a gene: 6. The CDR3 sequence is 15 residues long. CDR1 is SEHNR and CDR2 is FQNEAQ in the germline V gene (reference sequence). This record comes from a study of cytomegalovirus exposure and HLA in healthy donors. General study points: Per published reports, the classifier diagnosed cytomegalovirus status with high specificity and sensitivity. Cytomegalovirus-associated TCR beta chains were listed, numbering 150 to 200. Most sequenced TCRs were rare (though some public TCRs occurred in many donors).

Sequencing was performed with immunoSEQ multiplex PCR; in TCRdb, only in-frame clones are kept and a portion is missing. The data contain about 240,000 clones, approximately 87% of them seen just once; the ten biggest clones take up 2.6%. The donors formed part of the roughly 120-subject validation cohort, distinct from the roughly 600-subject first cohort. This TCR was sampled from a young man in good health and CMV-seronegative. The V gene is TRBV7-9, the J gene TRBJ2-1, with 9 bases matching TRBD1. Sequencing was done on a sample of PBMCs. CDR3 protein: CASSYRDRDHNEQFF. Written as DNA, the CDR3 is TGTGCCAGCAGCTACCGGGACAGGGATCACAATGAGCAGTTCTTC.